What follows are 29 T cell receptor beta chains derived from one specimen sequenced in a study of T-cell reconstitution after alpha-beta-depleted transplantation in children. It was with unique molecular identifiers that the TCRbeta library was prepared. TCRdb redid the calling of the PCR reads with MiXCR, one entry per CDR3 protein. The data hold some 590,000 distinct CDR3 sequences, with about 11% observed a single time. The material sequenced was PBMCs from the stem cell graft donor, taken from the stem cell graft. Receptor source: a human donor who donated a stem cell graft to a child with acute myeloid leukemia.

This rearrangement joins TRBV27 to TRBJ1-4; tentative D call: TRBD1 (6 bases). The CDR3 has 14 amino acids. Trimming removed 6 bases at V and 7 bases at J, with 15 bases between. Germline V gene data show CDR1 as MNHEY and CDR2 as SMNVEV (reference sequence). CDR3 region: CASSPLGQSEKLFF. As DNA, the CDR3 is TGTGCCAGCAGCCCTCTCGGACAGTCTGAAAAACTGTTTTTT.

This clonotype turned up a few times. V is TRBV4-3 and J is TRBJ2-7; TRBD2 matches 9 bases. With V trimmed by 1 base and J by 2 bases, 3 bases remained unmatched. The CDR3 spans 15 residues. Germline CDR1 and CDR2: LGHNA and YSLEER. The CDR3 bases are TGCGCCAGCAGCCAAGGGACTAGCGAAGCCTACGAGCAGTACTTC. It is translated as CASSQGTSEAYEQYF.

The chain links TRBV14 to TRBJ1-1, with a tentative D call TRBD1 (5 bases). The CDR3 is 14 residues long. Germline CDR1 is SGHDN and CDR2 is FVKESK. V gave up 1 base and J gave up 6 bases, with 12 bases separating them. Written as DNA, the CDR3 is TGTGCCAGCAGCCAAGTTGGGGACGTGTCTGAAGCTTTCTTT. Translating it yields CASSQVGDVSEAFF. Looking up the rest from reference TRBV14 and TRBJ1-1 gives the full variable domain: EAGVTQFPSHSVIEKGQTVTLRCDPISGHDNLYWYRRVMGKEIKFLLHFVKESKQDESGMPNNRFLAERTGGTYSTLKVQPAELEDSGVYFCASSQVGDVSEAFFGQGTRLTVV.

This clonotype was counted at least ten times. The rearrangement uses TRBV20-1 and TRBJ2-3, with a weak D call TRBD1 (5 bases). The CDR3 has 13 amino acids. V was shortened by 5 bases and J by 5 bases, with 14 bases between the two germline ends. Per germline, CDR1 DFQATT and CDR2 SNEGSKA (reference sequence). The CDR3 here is CSALPRARDTQYF. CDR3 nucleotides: TGCAGTGCTCTGCCCAGGGCTAGAGATACGCAGTATTTT.

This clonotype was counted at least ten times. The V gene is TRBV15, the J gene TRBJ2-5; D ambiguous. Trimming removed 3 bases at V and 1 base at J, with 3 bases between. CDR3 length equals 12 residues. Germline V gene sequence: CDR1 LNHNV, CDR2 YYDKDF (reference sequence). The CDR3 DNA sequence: TGTGCCACCAGCAGGCCCCAAGAGACCCAGTACTTC. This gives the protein CATSRPQETQYF.

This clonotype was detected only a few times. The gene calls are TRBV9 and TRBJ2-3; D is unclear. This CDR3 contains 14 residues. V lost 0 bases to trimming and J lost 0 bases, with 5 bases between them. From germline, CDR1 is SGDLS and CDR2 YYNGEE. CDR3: CASSVAASTDTQYF. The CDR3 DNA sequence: TGTGCCAGCAGCGTAGCGGCCAGCACAGATACGCAGTATTTT.

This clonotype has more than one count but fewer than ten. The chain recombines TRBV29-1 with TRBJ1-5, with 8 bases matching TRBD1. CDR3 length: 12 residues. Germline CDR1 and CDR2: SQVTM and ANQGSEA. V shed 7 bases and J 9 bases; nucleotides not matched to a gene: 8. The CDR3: CSARTGIGPQHF. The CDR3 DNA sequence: TGCAGCGCTAGGACAGGGATCGGGCCCCAGCATTTT.

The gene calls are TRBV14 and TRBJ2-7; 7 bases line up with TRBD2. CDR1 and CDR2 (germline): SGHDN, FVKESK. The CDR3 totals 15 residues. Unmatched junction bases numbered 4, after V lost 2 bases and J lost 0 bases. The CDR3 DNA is TGTGCCAGCAGCCAAATAGCGGGTACCTCCTACGAGCAGTACTTC. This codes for CASSQIAGTSYEQYF. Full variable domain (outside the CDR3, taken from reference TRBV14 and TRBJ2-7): EAGVTQFPSHSVIEKGQTVTLRCDPISGHDNLYWYRRVMGKEIKFLLHFVKESKQDESGMPNNRFLAERTGGTYSTLKVQPAELEDSGVYFCASSQIAGTSYEQYFGPGTRLTVT.

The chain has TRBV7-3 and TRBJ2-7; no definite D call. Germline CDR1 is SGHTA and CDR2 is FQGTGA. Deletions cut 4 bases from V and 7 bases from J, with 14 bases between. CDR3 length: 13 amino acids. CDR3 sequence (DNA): TGTGCCAGCAGCTGGAGTAGTCTGGGGGAGCAGTACTTC. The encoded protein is CASSWSSLGEQYF.

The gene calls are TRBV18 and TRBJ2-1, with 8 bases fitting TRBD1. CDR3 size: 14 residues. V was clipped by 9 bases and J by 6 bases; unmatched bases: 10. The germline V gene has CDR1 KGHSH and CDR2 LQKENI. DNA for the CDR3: TGTGCCAGTTTAGGACAGGGTACCTTCAATGAGCAGTTCTTC. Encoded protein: CASLGQGTFNEQFF.

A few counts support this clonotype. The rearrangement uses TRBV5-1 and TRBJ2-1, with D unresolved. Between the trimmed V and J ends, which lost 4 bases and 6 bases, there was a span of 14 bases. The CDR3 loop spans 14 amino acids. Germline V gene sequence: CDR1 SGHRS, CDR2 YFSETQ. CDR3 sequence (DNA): TGCGCCAGCAGCCTGGGTGCAATGGGCAATGAGCAGTTCTTC. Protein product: CASSLGAMGNEQFF.

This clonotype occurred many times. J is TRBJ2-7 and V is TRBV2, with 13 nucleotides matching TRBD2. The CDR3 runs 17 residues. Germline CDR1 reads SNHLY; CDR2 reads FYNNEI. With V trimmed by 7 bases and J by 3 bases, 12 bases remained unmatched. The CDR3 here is CASTGGRGLAGDYEQYF. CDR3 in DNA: TGTGCCAGCACCGGAGGTCGTGGACTAGCGGGAGACTACGAGCAGTACTTC.

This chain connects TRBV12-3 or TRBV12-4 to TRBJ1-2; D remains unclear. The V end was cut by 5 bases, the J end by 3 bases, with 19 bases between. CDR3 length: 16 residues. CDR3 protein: CASSRTTTAGDYGYTF. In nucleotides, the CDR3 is TGTGCCAGCAGTCGAACCACTACAGCGGGCGACTATGGCTACACCTTC.

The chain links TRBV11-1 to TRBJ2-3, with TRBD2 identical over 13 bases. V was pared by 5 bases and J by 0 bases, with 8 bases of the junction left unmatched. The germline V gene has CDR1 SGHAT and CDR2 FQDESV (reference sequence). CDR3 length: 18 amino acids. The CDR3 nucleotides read TGTGCCAGCAGCCTTGGACTAGCGGGAGTCCCTAGCACAGATACGCAGTATTTT. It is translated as CASSLGLAGVPSTDTQYF.

Written as DNA, the CDR3 is TGCAGTGCTAGAGATCTCTACGGGAGTGAGCTTTACAATGAGCAGTTCTTC. Translation: CSARDLYGSELYNEQFF. The chain uses TRBV20-1 and TRBJ2-1; tentatively, D is TRBD2 (6 bases). CDR3 length equals 17 residues. The germline V gene has CDR1 DFQATT and CDR2 SNEGSKA (reference sequence). Trimming stripped 0 bases from V and 4 bases from J, with 19 bases between.

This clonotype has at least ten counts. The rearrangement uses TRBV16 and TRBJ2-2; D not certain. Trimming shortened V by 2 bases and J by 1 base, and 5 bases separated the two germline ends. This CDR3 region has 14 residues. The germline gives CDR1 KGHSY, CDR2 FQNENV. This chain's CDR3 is CASSQGLNTGELFF. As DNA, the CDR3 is TGTGCCAGCAGCCAAGGGCTGAACACCGGGGAGCTGTTTTTT.

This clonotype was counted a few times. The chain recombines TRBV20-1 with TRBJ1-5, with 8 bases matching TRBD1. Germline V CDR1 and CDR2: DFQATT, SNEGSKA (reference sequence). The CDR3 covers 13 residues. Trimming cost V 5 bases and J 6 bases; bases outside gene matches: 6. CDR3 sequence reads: CSASPGGLQPQHF. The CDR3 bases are TGCAGTGCTTCCCCAGGGGGCCTTCAGCCCCAGCATTTT.

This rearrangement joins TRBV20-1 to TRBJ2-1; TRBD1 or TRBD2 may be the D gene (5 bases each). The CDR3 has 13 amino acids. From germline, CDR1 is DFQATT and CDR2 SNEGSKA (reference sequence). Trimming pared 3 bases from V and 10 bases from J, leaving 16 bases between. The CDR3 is CSASGATGNEQFF. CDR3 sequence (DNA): TGCAGTGCTAGTGGGGCCACCGGGAACGAGCAGTTCTTC.

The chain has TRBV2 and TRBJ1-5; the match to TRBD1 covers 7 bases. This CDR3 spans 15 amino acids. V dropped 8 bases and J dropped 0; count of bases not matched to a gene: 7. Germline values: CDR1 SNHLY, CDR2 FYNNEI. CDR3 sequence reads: CASAGTVFSNQPQHF. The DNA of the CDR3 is TGTGCCAGCGCCGGGACAGTCTTTAGCAATCAGCCCCAGCATTTT.

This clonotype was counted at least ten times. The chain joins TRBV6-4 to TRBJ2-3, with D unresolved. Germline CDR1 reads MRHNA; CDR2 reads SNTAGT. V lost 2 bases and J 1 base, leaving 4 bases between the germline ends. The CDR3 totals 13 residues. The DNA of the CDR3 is TGTGCCAGCAGTGACACCGGCACAGATACGCAGTATTTT. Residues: CASSDTGTDTQYF.

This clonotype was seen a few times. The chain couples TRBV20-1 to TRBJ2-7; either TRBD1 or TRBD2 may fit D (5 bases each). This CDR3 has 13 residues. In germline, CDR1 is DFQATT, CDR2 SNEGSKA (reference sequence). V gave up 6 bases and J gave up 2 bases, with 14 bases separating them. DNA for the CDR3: TGCAGTGCGGAACCGGGACGGGCCTACGAGCAGTACTTC. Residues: CSAEPGRAYEQYF.

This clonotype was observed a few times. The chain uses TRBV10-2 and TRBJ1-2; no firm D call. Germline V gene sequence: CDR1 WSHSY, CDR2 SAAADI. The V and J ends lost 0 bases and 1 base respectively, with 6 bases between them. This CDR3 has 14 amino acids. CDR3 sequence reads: CASSESENNYGYTF. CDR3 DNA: TGCGCCAGCAGTGAGTCTGAGAATAACTATGGCTACACCTTC.

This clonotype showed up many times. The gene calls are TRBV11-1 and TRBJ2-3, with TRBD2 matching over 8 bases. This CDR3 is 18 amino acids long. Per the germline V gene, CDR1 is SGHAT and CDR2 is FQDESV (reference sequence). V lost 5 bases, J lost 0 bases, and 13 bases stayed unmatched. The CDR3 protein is CASSGVGLAGESTDTQYF. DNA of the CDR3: TGTGCCAGCAGCGGAGTCGGACTAGCCGGAGAGAGCACAGATACGCAGTATTTT. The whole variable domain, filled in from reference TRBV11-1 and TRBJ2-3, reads EAEVAQSPRYKITEKSQAVAFWCDPISGHATLYWYRQILGQGPELLVQFQDESVVDDSQLPKDRFSAERLKGVDSTLKIQPAELGDSAMYLCASSGVGLAGESTDTQYFGPGTRLTVL.

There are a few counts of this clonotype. For the CDR3, the DNA is TGTGCCAGCACCTCGGGATCGGACGGGGAGCTGTTTTTT. Translated: CASTSGSDGELFF. The rearrangement links TRBV6-2 or TRBV6-3 to TRBJ2-2; a possible D gene is TRBD2 (5 bases). The CDR3 length is 13 residues. V shed 7 bases and J shed 7 bases, with 13 bases lying between them. Germline lookup yields CDR1 MNHEY and CDR2 SVGEGT.

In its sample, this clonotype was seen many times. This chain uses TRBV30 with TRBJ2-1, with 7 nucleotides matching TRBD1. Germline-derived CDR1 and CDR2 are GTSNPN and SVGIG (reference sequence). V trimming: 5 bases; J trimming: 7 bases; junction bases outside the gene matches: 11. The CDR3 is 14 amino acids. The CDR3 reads CAWDAGTAINEQFF. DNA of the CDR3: TGTGCCTGGGACGCCGGGACAGCGATAAATGAGCAGTTCTTC.

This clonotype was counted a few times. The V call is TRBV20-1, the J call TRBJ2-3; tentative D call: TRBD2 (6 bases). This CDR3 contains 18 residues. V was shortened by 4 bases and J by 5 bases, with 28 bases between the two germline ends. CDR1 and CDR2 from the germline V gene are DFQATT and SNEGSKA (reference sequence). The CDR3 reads CSATTTPGRGGIRDTQYF. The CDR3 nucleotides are TGCAGTGCTACTACGACCCCGGGACGCGGCGGGATTAGAGATACGCAGTATTTT.

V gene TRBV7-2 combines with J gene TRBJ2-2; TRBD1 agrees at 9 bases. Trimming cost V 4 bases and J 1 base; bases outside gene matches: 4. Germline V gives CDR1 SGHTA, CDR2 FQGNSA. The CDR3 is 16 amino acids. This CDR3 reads CASSWGQGVNTGELFF. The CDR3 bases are TGTGCCAGCAGCTGGGGACAGGGCGTGAACACCGGGGAGCTGTTTTTT.

CDR3 protein: CASSPETANYGYTF. The CDR3 nucleotides are TGTGCCAGCAGTCCGGAGACGGCTAACTATGGCTACACCTTC. The chain carries TRBV6-1 and TRBJ1-2; D unclear. The V gene's germline CDR1 is MNHNS and CDR2 SASEGT. The CDR3 sequence is 14 residues long. V shed 5 bases and J shed 0 bases, with 10 bases lying between them.

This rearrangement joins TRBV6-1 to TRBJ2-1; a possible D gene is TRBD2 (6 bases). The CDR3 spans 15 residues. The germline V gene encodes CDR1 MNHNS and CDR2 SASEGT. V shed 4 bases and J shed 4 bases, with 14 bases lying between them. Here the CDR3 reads CASSVGSGIYNEQFF. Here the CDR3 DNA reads TGTGCCAGCAGTGTGGGTAGCGGTATATACAATGAGCAGTTCTTC.